Listed below are T cell receptor beta chains from one sample, sequenced in a study of shared clonotypes between healthy human individuals. The method was immunoSEQ multiplex PCR; TCRdb's version includes in-frame clones alone and lacks a portion of them. The sample comprises approximately 1,500,000 clones, 95% to 99% of which are singletons, and 0.45% rests with the top ten. The sequenced material came from naive CD4+ T cells sorted from blood. These TCRs come from a man under 40 in good health. Both conserved end residues are part of each CDR3. Fields, in order: clone size, D gene, V gene, J gene, CDR3 DNA, CDR3 protein. D genes are given only for firm matches. A row's size may be missing; if present it is once, few, many or a size class.

NA	NA	TRBV11-3	TRBJ2-5	TGTGCCAGCAGCTCGAAGGGTTATGGAGAGACCCAGTACTTC	CASSSKGYGETQYF
NA	TRBD1	TRBV5-6	TRBJ1-2	TGTGCCAGCAGCCGGGGACAGGGCTATGGCTACACCTTC	CASSRGQGYGYTF
NA	TRBD1	TRBV14	TRBJ2-3	TGTGCCAGCAGCCACCGAACAGGGGTCGGCACAGATACGCAGTATTTT	CASSHRTGVGTDTQYF
NA	TRBD2	TRBV6-1	TRBJ2-7	TGTGCCAGCATTCCCGGGACTAGCGGTTTCTACGAGCAGTACTTC	CASIPGTSGFYEQYF
NA	TRBD1	TRBV27	TRBJ2-5	TGTGCCAGCAGAAGAACAGGGGCGGGAGAGACCCAGTACTTC	CASRRTGAGETQYF
once	NA	TRBV5-1	TRBJ2-5	TGCGCCAGCAGCTTGGCCGGGGCGAGTGGTTTAGAGACCCAGTACTTC	CASSLAGASGLETQYF
NA	TRBD2	TRBV10-3	TRBJ2-7	TGTGCCTCACGGACTAGCGGGGGGAGCTCCTACGAGCAGTACTTC	CASRTSGGSSYEQYF
NA	NA	TRBV5-4	TRBJ2-2	TGTGCCAGCAGATGGGGCGGCCCCGGGGTCCCCGGGGAGCTGTTTTTT	CASRWGGPGVPGELFF
NA	NA	TRBV2	TRBJ2-1	TGTGCCAGCATAGCGACAACCTACAATGAGCAGTTCTTC	CASIATTYNEQFF
once	NA	TRBV28	TRBJ2-2	TGTGCCAGCAGTTTAAAGGGGTGGGACACCGGGGAGCTGTTTTTT	CASSLKGWDTGELFF
NA	TRBD2	TRBV28	TRBJ2-1	TGTGCCAGCAGTTACTTGCCCGGGACTAGCGGCTCCTACAATGAGCAGTTCTTC	CASSYLPGTSGSYNEQFF
NA	NA	TRBV7-9	TRBJ2-1	TGTGCCAGCAGCTTGGGTGGAGGGGGGAGCAATGAGCAGTTCTTC	CASSLGGGGSNEQFF
NA	NA	TRBV11-2	TRBJ1-3	TGTGCCAGCAGCTTAACCGTATCTGGAAACACCATATATTTT	CASSLTVSGNTIYF
NA	NA	TRBV12-5	TRBJ2-5	TGTGCTAGTGGTGGGAAGTCGAGGACCCAGTACTTC	CASGGKSRTQYF
NA	TRBD1	TRBV4-1	TRBJ2-2	TGCGCCAGCAGCCAAGCAGGACAGGGAACAGGGGAGCTGTTTTTT	CASSQAGQGTGELFF
NA	NA	TRBV9	TRBJ1-1	TGTGCCAGCAGCGTAGATAGGGGATTGAACACTGAAGCTTTCTTT	CASSVDRGLNTEAFF
NA	NA	TRBV7-2	TRBJ2-1	TGTGCCAGCAGCTTAAACCGAGCCTTAGACAATGAGCAGTTCTTC	CASSLNRALDNEQFF
NA	NA	TRBV30	TRBJ1-5	TGTGCCTGGAGCAGGCATATTGACCAGCCCCAGCATTTT	CAWSRHIDQPQHF
NA	TRBD2	TRBV7-9	TRBJ2-1	TGTGCCAGCAGCTTGTCTCTAGCGGGAGTAATGTATGAGCAGTTCTTC	CASSLSLAGVMYEQFF
NA	TRBD2	TRBV11-2	TRBJ2-7	TGTGCCAGCAGCTTAGGGGAAGGACTAGCGGGAGCCTACGAGCAGTACTTC	CASSLGEGLAGAYEQYF
once	NA	TRBV19	TRBJ2-4	TGTGCCAGTCAAACGCAGGGAACGACCCCGAAACATTCGATTCAGTACTTC	CASQTQGTTPKHSIQYF
NA	NA	TRBV19	TRBJ2-7	TGTGCCAGTAGTCCGAGCTCCTACGAGCAGTACTTC	CASSPSSYEQYF
NA	NA	TRBV25-1	TRBJ2-5	TGTGCCAGCAGTGAATACGCGACCCAGTACTTC	CASSEYATQYF
NA	NA	TRBV4-1	TRBJ2-7	TGCGCCAGCAGCCAAGATCCGTCCTTGAGCTCCTACGAGCAGTACTTC	CASSQDPSLSSYEQYF
NA	NA	TRBV28	TRBJ2-7	TGTGCCAGCAGTCCTAGCCCCGTATCCGAGCAGTACTTC	CASSPSPVSEQYF
NA	NA	TRBV10-3	TRBJ2-7	TGTGCCACCAACGGGGCGGGGTTTGAGCAGTACTTC	CATNGAGFEQYF
NA	NA	TRBV30	TRBJ1-1	TGTGCCTGGAGGGAAGGGCCGGGCACTGAAGCTTTCTTT	CAWREGPGTEAFF
NA	NA	TRBV9	TRBJ2-3	TGTGCCAGCAGCCCTCTGGGGGGTGGGGACACAGATACGCAGTATTTT	CASSPLGGGDTDTQYF